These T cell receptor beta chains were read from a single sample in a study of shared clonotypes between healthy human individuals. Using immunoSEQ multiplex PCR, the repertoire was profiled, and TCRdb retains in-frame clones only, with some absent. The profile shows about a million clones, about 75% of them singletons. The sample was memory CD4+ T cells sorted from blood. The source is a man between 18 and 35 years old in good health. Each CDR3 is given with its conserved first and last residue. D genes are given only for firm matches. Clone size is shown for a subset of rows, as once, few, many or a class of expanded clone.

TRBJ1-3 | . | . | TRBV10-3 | CAITPDTSSGNTIYF | TGTGCCATCACTCCCGACACCAGCTCTGGAAACACCATATATTTT
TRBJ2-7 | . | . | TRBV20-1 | CSARTLDEQYF | TGCAGTGCCAGGACACTAGACGAGCAGTACTTC
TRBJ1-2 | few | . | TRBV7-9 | CASSLDRNGYTF | TGTGCCAGCAGCTTAGACAGGAATGGCTACACCTTC
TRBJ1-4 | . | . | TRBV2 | CASTGTGGEKLFF | TGTGCCTCCACCGGGACGGGCGGTGAAAAACTGTTTTTT
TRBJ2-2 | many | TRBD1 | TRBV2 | CASRQRTGEAGELFF | TGTGCCAGCCGTCAAAGGACAGGGGAGGCCGGGGAGCTGTTTTTT
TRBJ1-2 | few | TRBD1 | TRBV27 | CASSYRGQDYGYTF | TGTGCCAGCAGTTACAGGGGGCAAGACTATGGCTACACCTTC
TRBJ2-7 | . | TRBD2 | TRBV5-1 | CASSLDQRGPYEQYF | TGCGCCAGCAGCTTGGACCAGCGGGGGCCCTACGAGCAGTACTTC
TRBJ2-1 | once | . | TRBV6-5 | CASSYVGLASYNEQFF | TGTGCCAGCAGTTACGTAGGGCTAGCGTCCTACAATGAGCAGTTCTTC
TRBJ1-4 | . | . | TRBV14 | CASSQVPGLLFF | TGTGCCAGCAGCCAAGTTCCGGGCCTCCTGTTTTTT
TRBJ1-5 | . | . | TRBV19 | CASSRINQPQHF | TGTGCCAGTAGTCGGATCAATCAGCCCCAGCATTTT
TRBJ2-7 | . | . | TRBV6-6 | CASSFGGNEQYF | TGTGCCAGCAGTTTTGGAGGGAACGAGCAGTACTTC
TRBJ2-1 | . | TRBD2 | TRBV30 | CAWRAPGLAGGHNEQFF | TGTGCCTGGAGAGCTCCCGGGCTAGCGGGAGGACACAATGAGCAGTTCTTC
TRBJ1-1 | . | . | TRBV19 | CASRVTGNTEAFF | TGTGCCAGTAGGGTGACAGGGAACACTGAAGCTTTCTTT
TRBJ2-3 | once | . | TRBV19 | CASSRDNPDTQYF | TGTGCCAGTAGCCGGGACAATCCAGATACGCAGTATTTT
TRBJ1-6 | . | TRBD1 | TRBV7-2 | CASSLGKGTDNSPLHF | TGTGCCAGCAGCTTAGGGAAAGGGACAGATAATTCACCCCTCCACTTT
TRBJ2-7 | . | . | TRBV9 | CASSPGEYGPYEQYF | TGTGCCAGCAGTCCCGGTGAATATGGTCCCTACGAGCAGTACTTC